This is a list of T cell receptor beta chains from one sample in a study of T cell changes during pregnancy in multiple sclerosis. The data were produced by immunoSEQ multiplex PCR, yet TCRdb's version contains in-frame clones alone and is incomplete. The sample carries fewer than 95,000 clones, around 93% recorded once. This sample comprised peripheral blood, obtained in the third trimester of pregnancy. The receptors derive from a female donor with multiple sclerosis, enrolled in a pregnancy study. CDR3s include the opening cysteine and the closing phenylalanine or tryptophan. D genes are given only for firm matches. The size of a clone is reported for some rows only, either as once, few or many, or as a class for expanded clones.

size	D	V	J	DNA	CDR3
NA	NA	TRBV13	TRBJ2-1	TGTGCCAGCAGCTTTGGGCAGGGGTCCCTCAATGAGCAGTTCTTC	CASSFGQGSLNEQFF
NA	TRBD2	TRBV4-1	TRBJ2-1	TGCGCCAGCAGCACCTTAGCGGGAAGCTCCTACAATGAGCAGTTCTTC	CASSTLAGSSYNEQFF
NA	TRBD1	TRBV6-5	TRBJ2-1	TGTGCCAGCAGTGTACAGGGGTCATCCTACAATGAGCAGTTCTTC	CASSVQGSSYNEQFF
NA	NA	TRBV7-9	TRBJ2-1	TGTGCCAGCAGTCCTAAACCGGATGAGCAGTTCTTC	CASSPKPDEQFF
NA	TRBD1	TRBV28	TRBJ1-4	TGTGCCAGCAGAGGGGGCGCGCGTGAAAAACTGTTTTTT	CASRGGAREKLFF
NA	NA	TRBV6-1	TRBJ2-7	TGTGCCAGCAGCGCACCTACAGATTACTACGAGCAGTACTTC	CASSAPTDYYEQYF
NA	TRBD2	TRBV2	TRBJ2-5	TGTGCCAGCCGACTAGCGGAGGGGGGAGAGACCCAGTACTTC	CASRLAEGGETQYF
NA	NA	TRBV20-1	TRBJ2-3	TGCAGTGCAAGCTCGGCAGATACGCAGTATTTT	CSASSADTQYF
NA	NA	TRBV4-3	TRBJ2-3	TGCGCCAGCAGCCACAAGCCGGGAGCAGATACGCAGTATTTT	CASSHKPGADTQYF
NA	TRBD2	TRBV7-6	TRBJ2-7	TGTGCCAGCAGCTCGCGGGTGGGGGGGAGAAACGAGCAGTACTTC	CASSSRVGGRNEQYF
once	TRBD2	TRBV15	TRBJ2-5	TGTGCCACCAGCAGAGGCTCTTTGGCCGGGAGGGATGGAGAGACCCAGTACTTC	CATSRGSLAGRDGETQYF
NA	NA	TRBV27	TRBJ1-1	TGTGCCAGCAGATGGGGGACAACTCATACTGAAGCTTTCTTT	CASRWGTTHTEAFF
NA	TRBD2	TRBV5-1	TRBJ2-1	TGCGCCAGCAGCTTGGTTCGGCTAGCGGGGGCGGCCCTCAATGAGCAGTTCTTC	CASSLVRLAGAALNEQFF
NA	TRBD1	TRBV5-1	TRBJ1-1	TGCGCCAGCAGCTTGCAGGGGGGTACCACTGAAGCTTTCTTT	CASSLQGGTTEAFF
NA	TRBD2	TRBV4-2	TRBJ2-5	TGTGCCAGCAGCCAAGAAGGAATAGCGGGAGATTTGGTGAACTTC	CASSQEGIAGDLVNF
NA	TRBD2	TRBV5-1	TRBJ2-1	TGCGCCAGCAGCTCATTACTAGCGGGGAGGGAGGAGCAGTTCTTC	CASSSLLAGREEQFF
NA	NA	TRBV28	TRBJ2-2	TGTGCCACCCCCTCCCCCGGAGCAGTCCCCGGGGAGCTGTTTTTT	CATPSPGAVPGELFF
NA	NA	TRBV19	TRBJ2-1	TGTGCCAGTAGTTCCCTAGCGCGACGAAGAGGCTACAATGAGCAGTTCTTC	CASSSLARRRGYNEQFF
NA	TRBD2	TRBV4-2	TRBJ2-7	TGTGCCAGCAGCCAAGTAAAAGCCGGGACTAGTGTCTACGAGCAGTACTTC	CASSQVKAGTSVYEQYF
NA	NA	TRBV28	TRBJ1-5	TGTGCCAGCAGTCGGACAGCAGCAAGCAATCAGCCCCAGCATTTT	CASSRTAASNQPQHF
NA	NA	TRBV2	TRBJ2-1	TGTGCCAGCACGGCTAAACAGGAAAGCAGCCGGGACTGTAAGCAGTTCTTC	CASTAKQESSRDCKQFF
NA	TRBD2	TRBV30	TRBJ2-1	TGTGCCTGGTCCGGGACTAGCGGGACCAATGAGCAGTTCTTC	CAWSGTSGTNEQFF
NA	TRBD2	TRBV7-6	TRBJ2-4	TGTGCCAGCAGCTTAGCGCCGGGACTAGCGGGAGGCTTAGCCAAAAACATTCAGTACTTC	CASSLAPGLAGGLAKNIQYF
once	NA	TRBV13	TRBJ2-5	TGTGCCAGCAGCCCCTTTTTCCGTTCCCAGACCCAGTACTTC	CASSPFFRSQTQYF
NA	NA	TRBV29-1	TRBJ1-5	TGCAGCGTTCAACAGGGCCCCAATCAGCCCCAGCATTTT	CSVQQGPNQPQHF
once	NA	TRBV7-2	TRBJ1-5	TGTGCCAGCAGCTTAGTGGAGAGTCGTCAGCCCCAGCATTTT	CASSLVESRQPQHF
NA	NA	TRBV27	TRBJ2-3	TGTGCCAGCAGTTTGAGCAGGGTGGGGACAGATACGCAGTATTTT	CASSLSRVGTDTQYF
NA	NA	TRBV27	TRBJ2-7	TGTGCCAGCAGTTTCAGGGGGACTTACGAGCAGTACTTC	CASSFRGTYEQYF